Following are 10 T cell receptor beta chains from one sample sequenced in a study of cytomegalovirus exposure and HLA in healthy donors. The study ran its PCR with 60 Vbeta and 13 Jbeta primers. TCRdb keeps only in-frame clones here, not all; method: immunoSEQ multiplex PCR. The sample consists of 200,000 to 250,000 clones, approximately 90% of them appearing once. The sample comprised PBMCs. The receptors originated from a woman younger than 30 in good health and CMV-seronegative.

The rearrangement joins TRBV7-9 to TRBJ2-4; 8 nucleotides agree with TRBD1. The CDR3 consists of 17 residues. CDR1 is SEHNR, CDR2 FQNEAQ, per germline (reference sequence). After removal of 0 bases from V and 4 bases from J, the junction contained 8 bases not matched to a gene. The CDR3 region is CASSLALGTGGKNIQYF. The CDR3 DNA is TGTGCCAGCAGCTTAGCCCTGGGGACAGGAGGAAAAAACATTCAGTACTTC.

This sequence joins TRBV29-1 and TRBJ2-1, with a possible D match to TRBD2 (5 bases). The V end lost 4 bases, the J end lost 4 bases, and 14 bases lay between the germline ends. This CDR3 has 14 amino acids. Germline lookup yields CDR1 SQVTM and CDR2 ANQGSEA. CDR3 nucleotide sequence: TGCAGCGTTGGAGGGAAAATGCCGTACAATGAGCAGTTCTTC. Translating it yields CSVGGKMPYNEQFF.

The chain joins TRBV2 to TRBJ1-3, with D possibly TRBD1 on 6 matching bases. Per the germline V gene, CDR1 is SNHLY and CDR2 is FYNNEI. This CDR3 is 14 amino acids long. V gave up 6 bases and J gave up 1 base, with 10 bases separating them. The CDR3 DNA reads as TGTGCCAGCAGACAGGGTGGGTCTGGAAACACCATATATTTT. This sequence encodes CASRQGGSGNTIYF.

The CDR3 here is CASSLDGNYGYTF. DNA of the CDR3: TGTGCCAGCAGCTTAGACGGGAACTATGGCTACACCTTC. This chain links TRBV13 with TRBJ1-2; D gene unclear. From germline, CDR1 is PRHDT and CDR2 FYEKMQ (reference sequence). The CDR3 has 13 residues. V was trimmed by 1 base and J by 2 bases, leaving 5 bases between them.

This CDR3 is CASSLLPRGGNQPQHF. DNA for the CDR3: TGTGCCAGCAGCTTGTTGCCCAGGGGAGGCAATCAGCCCCAGCATTTT. V and J are TRBV5-5 and TRBJ1-5, with TRBD1 as a possible D gene (6 bases). CDR3 length: 16 residues. V shed 1 base and J shed 2 bases, with 13 bases lying between them. Germline V CDR1 and CDR2: SGHKS, YYEKEE (reference sequence).

This clone occurred once. This chain uses TRBV4-3 with TRBJ2-3; D not certain. CDR3 size: 14 residues. V was cut by 4 bases and J by 1 base, with 9 bases left in between. Looked up from germline, CDR1 is LGHNA and CDR2 is YSLEER. CDR3 amino acids: CASSLYRGTDTQYF. The CDR3 nucleotides are TGCGCCAGCAGCCTTTATCGGGGCACAGATACGCAGTATTTT.

This clone was picked up a small number of times. The chain couples TRBV5-8 to TRBJ2-5, with TRBD2 as a possible D gene (7 bases). The assigned J gene may be wrong: the sequence end matches TRBJ2-7 better. The CDR3 loop spans 15 amino acids. In germline, CDR1 is SGHTS, CDR2 YDEGEE. CDR3 DNA: TGTGCCAGCAGCTTTGGGTGGGGGGGCAGCTACGAGCAGTACTTC. It yields the protein CASSFGWGGSYEQYF.

V is TRBV30 and J is TRBJ1-5; 7 positions match TRBD1. Germline V gives CDR1 GTSNPN, CDR2 SVGIG (reference sequence). CDR3 length equals 16 residues. The trim removed 2 bases at V and 5 bases at J, leaving 12 bases unmatched. CDR3 in DNA: TGTGCCTGGAGTTCTCAAGGGACAGTTATAGATCAGCCCCAGCATTTT. Its protein product is CAWSSQGTVIDQPQHF.

The chain couples TRBV12-5 to TRBJ2-6, with a tentative D call TRBD1 (6 bases). From germline, CDR1 is LGHNT and CDR2 FRNRAP. The CDR3 consists of 16 residues. Trimming took 6 bases from V and 2 from J, leaving 14 bases between them. The CDR3 here is CASGKNGTTGANVLTF. The DNA for the CDR3 is TGTGCTAGTGGAAAAAACGGGACAACTGGGGCCAACGTCCTGACTTTC.

The J gene is TRBJ2-1, the V gene TRBV11-3; D is unclear. Trimming left V 1 base short and J 2 bases short, with 9 bases between. This CDR3 is 15 amino acids long. Per germline, CDR1 SGHNT and CDR2 YENEEA. The CDR3 bases are TGTGCCAGCAGCTTAGTGAGAAGCCCCTACAATGAGCAGTTCTTC. This encodes CASSLVRSPYNEQFF.